These 14 T cell receptor beta chains were all obtained from the same sample, sequenced in a study of neurological immune-mediated disorders. Each CDR3 protein gets one entry after TCRdb re-called the 5' RACE reads with MiXCR. The sample has roughly 65,000 distinct CDR3 sequences, 3.5% to 5% seen once. What was sequenced was PBMCs. The receptors were sampled from a man between 50 and 59 years old with multiple sclerosis.

This clonotype was observed many times. This chain uses TRBV29-1 with TRBJ1-2; the match to TRBD1 covers 9 bases. V was clipped by 6 bases and J by 13 bases; unmatched bases: 9. The CDR3 consists of 11 residues. CDR1 is SQVTM and CDR2 is ANQGSEA in the germline V gene. The CDR3 spells CSVRDRVGTTF. CDR3 in DNA: TGCAGCGTCCGGGACAGGGTGGGGACCACCTTC. The variable domain in full, completed from reference TRBV29-1 and TRBJ1-2, reads SAVISQKPSRDICQRGTSLTIQCQVDSQVTMMFWYRQQPGQSLTLIATANQGSEATYESGFVIDKFPISRPNLTFSTLTVSNMSPEDSSIYLCSVRDRVGTTFGSGTRLTVV.

This clonotype has at least ten counts. The chain employs TRBV5-1 and TRBJ2-1; no clear D. V shed 6 bases and J shed 4 bases, with 11 bases lying between them. Germline CDR1 reads SGHRS; CDR2 reads YFSETQ. The CDR3 runs to 13 residues. The chain's CDR3 is CASTARAYNEQFF. In DNA form, the CDR3 reads TGCGCCAGCACGGCCCGTGCTTACAATGAGCAGTTCTTC.

This clonotype was recorded many times. The rearrangement links TRBV7-9 to TRBJ1-6; D is ambiguous. The length of the CDR3 is 14 residues. Germline CDR1 is SEHNR and CDR2 is FQNEAQ (reference sequence). V was shortened by 4 bases and J by 7 bases, with 11 bases between the two germline ends. CDR3 coding DNA: TGTGCCAGCAGCTCCTCAGTGGCGAATTCACCCCTCCACTTT. Protein sequence: CASSSSVANSPLHF.

This clonotype has ten or more counts. The chain uses TRBV6-5 and TRBJ1-5, with D possibly being TRBD1 (5 bases). Deletions cut 0 bases from V and 3 bases from J, with 9 bases between. The CDR3 loop spans 15 amino acids. CDR1 is MNHEY and CDR2 is SVGAGI in the germline V gene. As DNA, the CDR3 is TGTGCCAGCAGTTACTCGCGGGGGTCCAATCAGCCCCAGCATTTT. It codes for CASSYSRGSNQPQHF.

Notes on this clonotype: A read error may explain this, as a much larger clone is one base away. The V and J genes are TRBV7-3 and TRBJ2-7; D is unclear. Germline values: CDR1 SGHTA, CDR2 FQGTGA. The CDR3 is made up of 13 amino acids. The CDR3 sequence is CASILTRDYEQYF. The DNA for the CDR3 is TGTGCCAGCATCTTAACGAGAGACTACGAGCAGTACTTC.

This clonotype came up many times. This chain links TRBV20-1 with TRBJ2-3; a possible D gene is TRBD2 (5 bases). This CDR3 region has 11 residues. V was clipped by 3 bases and J by 10 bases, with 11 bases between them. Germline V gene lookup returns CDR1 DFQATT and CDR2 SNEGSKA (reference sequence). Here the CDR3 reads CSASTGSAQYF. The DNA of the CDR3 is TGCAGTGCTAGTACGGGGTCAGCGCAGTATTTT.

This clonotype occurred many times. The chain employs TRBV24-1 and TRBJ2-1, with a possible D match to TRBD1 (6 bases). CDR3 length: 14 residues. V lost 3 bases and J 3 bases, leaving 8 bases between the germline ends. CDR1 and CDR2 from the germline V gene are KGHDR and SFDVKD. Written as DNA, the CDR3 is TGTGCCACCAGTGATGCGACAGGCTACAATGAGCAGTTCTTC. Its translation: CATSDATGYNEQFF.

This clonotype has a handful of counts. V and J are TRBV6-5 and TRBJ1-2; D remains ambiguous. The V and J ends lost 3 bases and 6 bases respectively, with 17 bases between them. The germline gives CDR1 MNHEY, CDR2 SVGAGI. The CDR3 has 15 residues. The CDR3 spells CASSYGLESSDGYTF. CDR3 DNA sequence: TGTGCCAGCAGTTATGGGCTGGAATCGTCCGATGGCTACACCTTC.

A remark on this clonotype: One end of the junction is discordant with germline, which a read error may explain. The V gene is TRBV20-1, the J gene TRBJ1-5; 11 bases align to TRBD1. This CDR3 comprises 15 residues. Looked up from germline, CDR1 is DFQATT and CDR2 is SNEGSKA (reference sequence). The CDR3 region is CSARGGQGASQPQNF. In DNA form, the CDR3 reads TGCAGTGCTAGAGGCGGACAGGGGGCGAGTCAGCCCCAGAATTTT.

This clonotype was observed a few times. A much larger clone differs by one base, so this may be a read error. The chain uses TRBV5-1 and TRBJ2-1, with TRBD1 identical over 8 bases. This CDR3 is 16 amino acids long. The germline gives CDR1 SGHRS, CDR2 YFSETQ. The junction had 11 bases not matched to a gene; V was cut back by 8 bases and J by 1 base. The CDR3, as DNA: TGCGCCAGTACAACAGGGGGAACTAGATCCTACAATGAGCAGTTCTTC. Amino acid sequence: CASTTGGTRSYNEQFF.

Many counts were recorded for this clonotype. The rearrangement uses TRBV3-1 and TRBJ1-6, with D unresolved. Germline V gives CDR1 LGHDT, CDR2 YNNKEL (reference sequence). The CDR3 has 15 amino acids. V was cut by 1 base and J by 0 bases, with 4 bases left in between. The CDR3 DNA is TGTGCCAGCAGCCAAGGGAGCTCCTATAATTCACCCCTCCACTTT. Its protein is CASSQGSSYNSPLHF. The full variable domain, its missing parts supplied by reference TRBV3-1 and TRBJ1-6, is DTAVSQTPKYLVTQMGNDKSIKCEQNLGHDTMYWYKQDSKKFLKIMFSYNNKELIINETVPNRFSPKSPDKAHLNLHINSLELGDSAVYFCASSQGSSYNSPLHFGNGTRLTVT.

This clonotype was seen ten or more times. The chain couples TRBV20-1 to TRBJ2-5; 14 bases line up with TRBD2. Germline loops: CDR1 DFQATT, CDR2 SNEGSKA (reference sequence). Trimming took 6 bases from V and 1 from J; bases not matched to a gene: 4. This CDR3 is 15 amino acids long. CDR3 loop: CSAKGTSGGQETQYF. The CDR3 DNA follows: TGCAGTGCAAAGGGGACTAGCGGGGGCCAAGAGACCCAGTACTTC.

This clonotype has a count of ten or more. This chain uses TRBV7-9 with TRBJ2-3; TRBD1 matches 7 bases. The V gene's germline CDR1 is SEHNR and CDR2 FQNEAQ (reference sequence). The CDR3 sequence is 13 residues long. The V segment lost 5 bases and the J segment 4 bases; nucleotides outside the gene matches: 3. Written as DNA, the CDR3 is TGTGCCAGCAGCCAACAGGGGTCAGATACGCAGTATTTT. As protein: CASSQQGSDTQYF.

This clonotype was detected ten times or more. The genes are TRBV4-1 and TRBJ2-2, with D possibly TRBD2 on 6 matching bases. The CDR3 sequence is 19 residues long. V gave up 0 bases and J gave up 1 base, with 18 bases separating them. Germline V gene lookup returns CDR1 MGHRA and CDR2 YSYEKL. CDR3: CASSQEPLRLVENTGELFF. CDR3 bases: TGCGCCAGCAGCCAAGAGCCCCTCCGACTAGTGGAGAACACCGGGGAGCTGTTTTTT.